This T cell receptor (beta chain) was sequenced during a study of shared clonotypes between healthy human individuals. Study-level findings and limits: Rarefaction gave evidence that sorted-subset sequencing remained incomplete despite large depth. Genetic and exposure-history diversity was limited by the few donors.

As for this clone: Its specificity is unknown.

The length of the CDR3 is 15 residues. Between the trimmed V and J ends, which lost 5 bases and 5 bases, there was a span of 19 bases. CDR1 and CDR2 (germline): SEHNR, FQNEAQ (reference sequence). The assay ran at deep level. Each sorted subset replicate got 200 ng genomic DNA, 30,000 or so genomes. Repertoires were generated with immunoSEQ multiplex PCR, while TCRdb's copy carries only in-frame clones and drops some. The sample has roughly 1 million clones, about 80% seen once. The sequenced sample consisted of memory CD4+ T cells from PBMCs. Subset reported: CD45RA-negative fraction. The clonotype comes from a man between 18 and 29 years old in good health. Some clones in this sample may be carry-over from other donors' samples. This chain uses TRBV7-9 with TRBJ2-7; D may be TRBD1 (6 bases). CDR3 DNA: TGTGCCAGCAGCCTTCAGGGGCCTGACGGGGACGAGCAGTACTTC. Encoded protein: CASSLQGPDGDEQYF.